The following is a T cell receptor (beta chain) sequence with its context. Its specificity is unknown. Libraries were prepared by immunoSEQ multiplex PCR; TCRdb keeps only in-frame clonotypes and omits some of them. The sample yields 95,000 to 150,000 clones, about 89% seen once. Germline CDR1 MNHNY, CDR2 SVGAGI (reference sequence). The CDR3 is 15 residues long. Trimming left V 10 bases short and J 0 bases short, with 18 bases between. This sample stems from a study of T cell responses to AZD1222 COVID-19 vaccine. Study results and limitations: Unmutated regions of variants are reportedly targeted by nearly half of spike-specific TCRs.

Sequences were derived from peripheral blood, sampled on day 0 of MenACWY control vaccination. V usage is TRBV6-6 and J usage is TRBJ1-2, with D possibly being TRBD1 (5 bases). This TCR came from an adult in good health. CDR3 bases: TGTGCCACCAGCGGAGCGGGGGTAGCTAACTATGGCTACACCTTC. Encoded protein: CATSGAGVANYGYTF.